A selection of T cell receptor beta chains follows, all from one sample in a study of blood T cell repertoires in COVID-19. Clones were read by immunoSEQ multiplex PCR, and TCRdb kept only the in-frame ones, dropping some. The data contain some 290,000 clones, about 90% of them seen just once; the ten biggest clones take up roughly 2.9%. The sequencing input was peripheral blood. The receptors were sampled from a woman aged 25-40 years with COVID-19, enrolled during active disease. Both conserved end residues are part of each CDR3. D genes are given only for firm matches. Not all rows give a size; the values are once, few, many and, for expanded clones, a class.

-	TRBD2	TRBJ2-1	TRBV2	TGTGCCAGCAGGGGACTAGCGGGAGGTGAGCAGTTCTTC	CASRGLAGGEQFF
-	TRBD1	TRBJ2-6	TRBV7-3	TGTGCCAGCAGCGTCCTGCGGGACAGGGGTTCTGGGGCCAACGTCCTGACTTTC	CASSVLRDRGSGANVLTF
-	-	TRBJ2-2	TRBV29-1	TGCAGCGTTGAAACGGCGGGGGCGGGGACCGGGGAGCTGTTTTTT	CSVETAGAGTGELFF
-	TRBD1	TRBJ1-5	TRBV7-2	TGTGCCAGCAGCAAACGGACAGGGGATCAGCCCCAGCATTTT	CASSKRTGDQPQHF
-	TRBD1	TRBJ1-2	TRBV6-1	TGTGCCAGCAGTGAAGTAGGGACAGGAACCTATGGCTACACCTTC	CASSEVGTGTYGYTF
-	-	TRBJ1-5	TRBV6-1	TGTGCCAGCAGTGAAAGGTCAGGGAAAGGCAATCAGCCCCAGCATTTT	CASSERSGKGNQPQHF
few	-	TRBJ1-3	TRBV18	TGTGCCAGCGTAAACGCGGGCATCGGAAACACCATATATTTT	CASVNAGIGNTIYF
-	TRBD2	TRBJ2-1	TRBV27	TGTGCCAGCAGTTTAGTAGCGGGAGCCTGGGAGCAGTTCTTC	CASSLVAGAWEQFF
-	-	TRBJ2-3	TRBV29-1	TGCAGCGTTGGGGGCAGCTTCACAGATACGCAGTATTTT	CSVGGSFTDTQYF
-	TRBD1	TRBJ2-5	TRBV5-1	TGCGCCAGTTATAAGGACAGGGGCCAAGAGACCCAGTACTTC	CASYKDRGQETQYF
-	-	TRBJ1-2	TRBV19	TGTGCCAGTAGTCCTCAGGCCACAGGGAACTATGGCTACACCTTC	CASSPQATGNYGYTF
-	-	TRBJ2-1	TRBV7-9	TGTGCCAGCAGCTCGTCTGAGGCGGTCTCCTACAATGAGCAGTTCTTC	CASSSSEAVSYNEQFF
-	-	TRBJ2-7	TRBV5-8	TGTGCCAGCAGTCCCTTGTGGAGCTCCTACGAGCAGTACTTC	CASSPLWSSYEQYF
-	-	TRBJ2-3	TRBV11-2	TGTGCCAGCAGCTTAACAGGGAGTGGGGGTCCAGATACGCAGTATTTT	CASSLTGSGGPDTQYF
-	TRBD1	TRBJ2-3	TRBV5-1	TGCGCCAGCAGCTTGGACAGGGGCAACACAGATACGCAGTATTTT	CASSLDRGNTDTQYF
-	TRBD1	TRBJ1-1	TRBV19	TGTGCCAGTACCCGCGACAGGGAGATAGGGGAAGCTTTCTTT	CASTRDREIGEAFF
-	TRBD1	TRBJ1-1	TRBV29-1	TGCAGCGTTGAGATCTCAGGGGGGAGCACTGAAGCTTTCTTT	CSVEISGGSTEAFF
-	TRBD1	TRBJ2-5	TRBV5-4	TGTGCCAGCAGCCAAGGGGGACAGAGGGGAGAGACCCAGTACTTC	CASSQGGQRGETQYF
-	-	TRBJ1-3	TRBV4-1	TGCGCCAGCAGCCGACAGGAAGCTGGAAACACCATATATTTT	CASSRQEAGNTIYF
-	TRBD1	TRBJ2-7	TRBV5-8	TGTGCCAGCAGCGTGATGATTGGGACAGGGGCCCCCTACGAGCAGTACTTC	CASSVMIGTGAPYEQYF
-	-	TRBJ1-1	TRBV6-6	TGTGCCAGCAGTCGCCTTAATCAGCAGGGTCGGCGCGACACTGAAGCTTTCTTT	CASSRLNQQGRRDTEAFF
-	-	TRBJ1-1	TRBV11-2	TGTGCCAGCAGCCTCTCACGCAGCGGCACTGAAGCTTTCTTT	CASSLSRSGTEAFF
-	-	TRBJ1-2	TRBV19	TGTGCCAGTAGCAGGGGACCTGGCTACACCTTC	CASSRGPGYTF
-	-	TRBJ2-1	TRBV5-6	TGTGCCAGCAGCCGACTGACCAATCCGGTGCAGTTCTTC	CASSRLTNPVQFF
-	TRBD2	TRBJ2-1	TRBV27	TGTGCCAGCAGTCCCGGGACTAGCCCCATCTCCCAGTTCTTC	CASSPGTSPISQFF
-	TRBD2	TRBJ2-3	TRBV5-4	TGTGCCAGCAGCGGAACCACTAGCGGGAGAAGCACAGATACGCAGTATTTT	CASSGTTSGRSTDTQYF
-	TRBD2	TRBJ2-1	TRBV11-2	TGTGCCAGCAGCTTACGAAGTTCAAGCGGGATAACCTACAATGAGCAGTTCTTC	CASSLRSSSGITYNEQFF
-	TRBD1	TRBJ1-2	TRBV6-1	TGTGCCAGCAGTGGACAGGGCGGAAATCCTAACTATGGCTACACCTTC	CASSGQGGNPNYGYTF
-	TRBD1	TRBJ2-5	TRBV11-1	TGTGCCAGCAGCATTCCCGGGACAGGGGTTATAGAGACCCAGTACTTC	CASSIPGTGVIETQYF
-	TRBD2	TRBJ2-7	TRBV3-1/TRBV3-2	TGTGCCAGCAGCCACGCTAAGGGACTAGCGGGGCGCAGCGAGCAGTACTTC	CASSHAKGLAGRSEQYF